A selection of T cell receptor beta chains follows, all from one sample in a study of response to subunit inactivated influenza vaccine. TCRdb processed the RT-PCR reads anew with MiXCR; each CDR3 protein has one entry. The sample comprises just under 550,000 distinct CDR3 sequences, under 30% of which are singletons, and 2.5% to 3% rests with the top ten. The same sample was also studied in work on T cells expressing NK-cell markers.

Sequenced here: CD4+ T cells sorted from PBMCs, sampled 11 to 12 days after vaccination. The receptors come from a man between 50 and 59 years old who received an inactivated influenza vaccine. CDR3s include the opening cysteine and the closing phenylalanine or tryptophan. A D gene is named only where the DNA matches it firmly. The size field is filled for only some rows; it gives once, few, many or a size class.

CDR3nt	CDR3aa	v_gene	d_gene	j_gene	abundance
TGCGCCAGCAGCCCCGAGCGGAGCTCCTACAATGAGCAGTTCTTC	CASSPERSSYNEQFF	TRBV5-1	.	TRBJ2-1	few
TGCGCCAGCAGCTACGGACAGAACACCGGGGAGCTGTTTTTT	CASSYGQNTGELFF	TRBV4-1	.	TRBJ2-2	many
TGTGCCAGCAGCCGACAGGGCGTGAGGACTGAAGCTTTCTTT	CASSRQGVRTEAFF	TRBV5-4	TRBD1	TRBJ1-1	.
TGTGCCAGCATCGATTACAGCCTAGATTCACCCCTCCACTTT	CASIDYSLDSPLHF	TRBV28	.	TRBJ1-6	.
TGTGCCAGCAGCCCCGGGACAGCAGAGACCCAGTACTTC	CASSPGTAETQYF	TRBV7-7	TRBD1	TRBJ2-5	.
TGTGCCAGCAGCCTGGGACAGCTTAGAGAGACCCAGTACTTC	CASSLGQLRETQYF	TRBV5-6	TRBD1	TRBJ2-5	.
TGTGCCACCAGTGACCGTGATCTTGGGACCTTGGTTGAGACCCAGTACTTC	CATSDRDLGTLVETQYF	TRBV24-1	.	TRBJ2-5	.
TGTGCCAGCAGGTCGACCGGGACAGGGAAAACTGAAGCTTTCTTT	CASRSTGTGKTEAFF	TRBV6-1	TRBD1	TRBJ1-1	.
TGTGCCAGCAGCTTAGAATGGTACGGGTCCGGGGGCCGGCCCAATCAGCCCCAGCATTTT	CASSLEWYGSGGRPNQPQHF	TRBV11-2	.	TRBJ1-5	.
TGCAGTGCCAGCTTTTTCGGGGAGCTGTTTTTT	CSASFFGELFF	TRBV20-1	.	TRBJ2-2	.
TGTGCCAGCAGTTACTCGACTAGCGGGGCTTGGAATGAGCAGTTCTTC	CASSYSTSGAWNEQFF	TRBV6-5	TRBD2	TRBJ2-1	.
TGTGCCAGCAGCTTAGCTCCCAGGGGGGGCTCCTACAATGAGCAGTTCTTC	CASSLAPRGGSYNEQFF	TRBV7-6	.	TRBJ2-1	.
TGTGCCAGCAGCTTCGCAGGTGAAACCTACAATGAGCAGTTCTTC	CASSFAGETYNEQFF	TRBV5-6	.	TRBJ2-1	few
TGTGCCAGCAGTGTGTGGAGTCTAGCGGACAATGAGCAGTTCTTC	CASSVWSLADNEQFF	TRBV2	TRBD2	TRBJ2-1	.
TGTGCCAGCAGCCGACTAGCGGGGAAAGTCGGGGAGCTGTTTTTT	CASSRLAGKVGELFF	TRBV5-4	TRBD2	TRBJ2-2	once
TGTGCCAGCAGTGAAGGGGGGGAAAATAATTCACCCCTCCACTTT	CASSEGGENNSPLHF	TRBV2	.	TRBJ1-6	.
TGTGCCAGCAGCTGGACTAGACAAGAGACCCAGTACTTC	CASSWTRQETQYF	TRBV12-3/TRBV12-4	TRBD2	TRBJ2-5	many
TGTGCCAGCAGTTACATCCACAATGAGCAGTTCTTC	CASSYIHNEQFF	TRBV6-5	.	TRBJ2-1	many
TGTGCCAGCAGCTACTGGGGTAGCGGGAGAAGCTCCTACAATGAGCAGTTCTTC	CASSYWGSGRSSYNEQFF	TRBV11-1	TRBD2	TRBJ2-1	.
TGTGCCAGCAAAAGTCCTAACTATGGCTACACCTTC	CASKSPNYGYTF	TRBV28	.	TRBJ1-2	.
TGCAGTGCCGCTGGAGACGAGCAGTACTTC	CSAAGDEQYF	TRBV20-1	.	TRBJ2-7	few
TGTGCCATCAGCGAACATGCCTACGAGCAGTACTTC	CAISEHAYEQYF	TRBV10-3	.	TRBJ2-7	.
TGCGCCAGCAGACAGAACGTGGAGCAGTTCTTC	CASRQNVEQFF	TRBV5-1	.	TRBJ2-1	.
TGCGCCAGCAGGGGGGCGGTCTACGAGCAGTACTTC	CASRGAVYEQYF	TRBV5-1	.	TRBJ2-7	few
TGTGCCTGGAGTGTAGGGGCTAGCGGAGCGTACAATGAGCAGTTCTTC	CAWSVGASGAYNEQFF	TRBV30	TRBD2	TRBJ2-1	few
TGTGCCAGGGGAAAGGGGAACACTGAAGCTTTCTTT	CARGKGNTEAFF	TRBV2	.	TRBJ1-1	few
TGTGCCAGCAGCCGGGTGGGGCGCGAGCAGTACTTC	CASSRVGREQYF	TRBV2	.	TRBJ2-7	few
TGCAGTGCTACCGGGACTAGCGGGAGGGCCTTAGATACGCAGTATTTT	CSATGTSGRALDTQYF	TRBV20-1	TRBD2	TRBJ2-3	.
TGCGCCAGCAGCACGGACCCACGCACAGATACGCAGTATTTT	CASSTDPRTDTQYF	TRBV5-1	.	TRBJ2-3	.
TGTGCCAGCAGCGCGGAAAGCTCCTACAATGAGCAGTTCTTC	CASSAESSYNEQFF	TRBV9	.	TRBJ2-1	.
TGTGCCAGCAGCCCAACCGGGACTAGCGTAAGCAATGAGCAGTTCTTC	CASSPTGTSVSNEQFF	TRBV3-1	TRBD2	TRBJ2-1	.
TGTGCCAGCAGCTTGGTTTCCAGGGGGCAGCAAGAGACCCAGTACTTC	CASSLVSRGQQETQYF	TRBV5-5	TRBD1	TRBJ2-5	.
TGTGCCAGCAGTACAGGGGCCACCACAGATACGCAGTATTTT	CASSTGATTDTQYF	TRBV6-1	TRBD1	TRBJ2-3	few
TGCAGTGCTATAAGGACTGGTGAGACCCAGTACTTC	CSAIRTGETQYF	TRBV20-1	.	TRBJ2-5	.
TGTGCCAGCAGCCCTACTGGACCGAAAGAGACCCAGTACTTC	CASSPTGPKETQYF	TRBV7-7	.	TRBJ2-5	few
TGTGCCAGCAGTTACGGACTAGCGGGACACAATGAGCAGTTCTTC	CASSYGLAGHNEQFF	TRBV6-2/TRBV6-3	TRBD2	TRBJ2-1	few
TGTGTCAGCAGTGCAAGGACAGGGGGAAACATTCAGTACTTC	CVSSARTGGNIQYF	TRBV25-1	TRBD1	TRBJ2-4	.